Below, 18 T cell receptor beta chains from the same sample are listed, as sequenced in a study of molecular identifiers for immune sequencing clone quantification. TCRdb independently ran MiXCR on the PCR reads; one entry per CDR3 protein. The table records hundreds of thousands of distinct CDR3 sequences, over 25% of them present only once. Sequencing was done on a sample of naive CD8+ T cells from blood, with Jurkat cell RNA spiked in. Subset of the sample: FACS-sorted CD8+CD4-CCR7+CD45RA+ naive T cells. These receptors were obtained from a human donor in good health. Some libraries in this study had Jurkat cell RNA spiked in.

Concerning this clonotype itself: Possible read error: a much larger clone is one base away. The V gene is TRBV10-2, the J gene TRBJ1-1; no clear D. The CDR3 length is 13 residues. Germline V gives CDR1 WSHSY, CDR2 SAAADI. In DNA, the CDR3 is TGCGCCAGCAGTGAGTCGAGGACCACTCAAGCTTTCTTT. This gives the protein CASSESRTTQAFF.

There are a few counts of this clonotype. CDR3 loop: CASSEQHSYEQYF. The CDR3 region has the DNA TGTGCCAGTAGTGAGCAACACTCCTACGAGCAGTACTTC. The V and J genes are TRBV19 and TRBJ2-7; D is unresolved. CDR3 length: 13 residues. The germline CDR1 and CDR2 sequences are LNHDA and SQIVND (reference sequence). Deletions cut 5 bases from V and 0 bases from J, with 8 bases between.

In its sample, this clonotype was seen many times. The chain is built from TRBV28 and TRBJ1-1; D call uncertain. The V gene's germline CDR1 is MDHEN and CDR2 SYDVKM. The CDR3 consists of 14 residues. V lost 2 bases and J 5 bases, leaving 12 bases between the germline ends. The CDR3 sequence: CASSLRMDGTEAFF. In nucleotides, the CDR3 is TGTGCCAGCAGTTTAAGAATGGACGGGACTGAAGCTTTCTTT.

Turning to this clonotype: One end of the junction varies from germline; a read error may be responsible. This chain links TRBV7-2 with TRBJ1-5; 8 nucleotides align to TRBD1. Germline V lookup: CDR1 SGHTA, CDR2 FQGNSA. This CDR3 is 13 amino acids long. This CDR3 reads CAISLAGGQPQHF. In DNA form, the CDR3 reads TGTGCCATCAGCTTGGCAGGGGGCCAGCCCCAGCATTTT.

The rearrangement links TRBV12-3 or TRBV12-4 to TRBJ1-5; 7 nucleotides align to TRBD1. V trimming: 2 bases; J trimming: 0 bases; junction bases outside the gene matches: 7. CDR3 size: 17 residues. Written as DNA, the CDR3 is TGTGCCAGCAGTTTAAGTTCGGGACAGCTTAGCAATCAGCCCCAGCATTTT. This translates into CASSLSSGQLSNQPQHF.

A word on this clonotype: One end of the junction does not line up with germline, which may come from a read error. The chain uses TRBV12-3 or TRBV12-4 and TRBJ1-1, with 7 positions matching TRBD1. This CDR3 spans 11 amino acids. CDR3 in DNA: TGTGCCAGCATTCTTCCGGGACAGCCGATCTTT. Encoded protein: CASILPGQPIF.

This clonotype was seen more than once but under ten times. The V and J genes are TRBV27 and TRBJ1-4; a weak D match, TRBD1 (5 bases). Germline V lookup: CDR1 MNHEY, CDR2 SMNVEV (reference sequence). CDR3 length: 16 amino acids. Trimming shortened V by 6 bases and J by 5 bases, and 19 bases separated the two germline ends. For the CDR3, the DNA is TGTGCCAGCAGATTTACTACCGGGACGCGAAATGAAAAACTGTTTTTT. It translates to CASRFTTGTRNEKLFF.

There are many counts of this clonotype. The chain uses TRBV4-3 and TRBJ1-4; D not certain. This CDR3 has 15 amino acids. V was shortened by 0 bases and J by 5 bases, with 10 bases between the two germline ends. The germline CDR1 and CDR2 sequences are LGHNA and YSLEER. The CDR3 bases are TGCGCCAGCAGCCAAGAGGGATTCAGGAATGAAAAACTGTTTTTT. Protein product: CASSQEGFRNEKLFF.

Many counts were recorded for this clonotype. V and J are TRBV29-1 and TRBJ1-1; unclear D gene. The CDR3 has 15 amino acids. The germline V gene encodes CDR1 SQVTM and CDR2 ANQGSEA. V was trimmed by 0 bases and J by 2 bases, leaving 13 bases between them. CDR3 sequence: CSVEDLWDSNTEAFF. CDR3 in DNA: TGCAGCGTTGAAGACCTCTGGGATTCCAACACTGAAGCTTTCTTT. Variable domain in full (rest from reference TRBV29-1 and TRBJ1-1): SAVISQKPSRDICQRGTSLTIQCQVDSQVTMMFWYRQQPGQSLTLIATANQGSEATYESGFVIDKFPISRPNLTFSTLTVSNMSPEDSSIYLCSVEDLWDSNTEAFFGQGTRLTVV.

Comments on this clonotype: A junction boundary mismatches the germline segment, possibly from a read error. The chain is built from TRBV24-1 and TRBJ1-5; D is perhaps TRBD1 (6 bases). The V gene's germline CDR1 is KGHDR and CDR2 SFDVKD. CDR3 length equals 15 residues. CDR3 nucleotide sequence: TGTGCCACCAGGCCCAGGACAGATAGCAATCAGCCCCGGCATTTT. It translates to CATRPRTDSNQPRHF.

V gene TRBV19 combines with J gene TRBJ2-1; TRBD2 matches at 12 bases. Germline V gene sequence: CDR1 LNHDA, CDR2 SQIVND (reference sequence). The CDR3 extends over 17 amino acids. The V segment lost 5 bases and the J segment 6 bases; nucleotides outside the gene matches: 11. CDR3 sequence reads: CASSPGLAGGPRNEQFF. CDR3 DNA: TGTGCCAGTAGTCCCGGCCTAGCGGGAGGGCCGCGCAATGAGCAGTTCTTC.

The V and J genes are TRBV4-3 and TRBJ1-2; 7 positions agree with TRBD1. Trimming took 0 bases from V and 4 from J; bases not matched to a gene: 8. Germline V gives CDR1 LGHNA, CDR2 YSLEER. The CDR3 has 16 residues. CDR3 in amino acids: CASSQDSGTASYGYTF. CDR3 bases: TGCGCCAGCAGCCAAGATTCGGGGACAGCTTCCTATGGCTACACCTTC.

The chain employs TRBV27 and TRBJ2-7; 9 bases match TRBD2. CDR1 is MNHEY and CDR2 is SMNVEV in the germline V gene (reference sequence). The CDR3 runs 19 residues. Germline trimming cut 3 bases from V and 4 bases from J; bases unmatched to any gene: 19. The CDR3 protein is CASSLMGEGWSSGNYEQYF. For the CDR3, the DNA is TGTGCCAGCAGTTTGATGGGAGAGGGGTGGTCTAGCGGGAATTACGAGCAGTACTTC.

Of note for this clonotype: Since a much larger clone is just one base distant, this may be a read error. The CDR3 does not close with the conserved phenylalanine or tryptophan, likely indicating a read error. This chain joins TRBV4-1 and TRBJ2-5; D gene uncertain. Germline assignment: CDR1 MGHRA and CDR2 YSYEKL. The CDR3 contains 16 residues. V was shortened by 0 bases and J by 1 base, with 12 bases between the two germline ends. The CDR3 DNA sequence: TGCGCCAGCAGCCAAGAGGTGGGGTCTGCCCAAGAGACCCAGTACTAC. Its protein is CASSQEVGSAQETQYY.

The chain couples TRBV6-2 or TRBV6-3 to TRBJ1-5; maybe TRBD1 (6 bases). CDR1 and CDR2 (germline): MNHEY, SVGEGT. Between the trimmed V and J ends, which lost 1 base and 1 base, there was a span of 23 bases. This CDR3 is 20 amino acids long. CDR3 residues: CASSYWAPRPTGKSNQPQHF. CDR3 bases: TGTGCCAGCAGTTACTGGGCGCCCCGCCCCACAGGGAAGAGCAATCAGCCCCAGCATTTT.

This clonotype was seen only once. The chain carries TRBV7-9 and TRBJ2-7; D remains ambiguous. The V end was cut by 5 bases, the J end by 4 bases, with 21 bases between. The germline V gene encodes CDR1 SEHNR and CDR2 FQNEAQ (reference sequence). The length of the CDR3 is 16 residues. The CDR3 DNA reads as TGTGCCAGCAGCCCCGACCTACGGGCGGATATATACGAGCAGTACTTC. Translated, it gives CASSPDLRADIYEQYF.

This clonotype was observed a few times. The chain has TRBV5-6 and TRBJ2-5; either TRBD1 or TRBD2 may fit D (6 bases each). V gave up 4 bases and J gave up 6 bases, with 16 bases separating them. The germline gives CDR1 SGHDT, CDR2 YYEEEE. CDR3 length equals 14 residues. CDR3 region: CASSPGVGGQTQYF. CDR3 nucleotide sequence: TGTGCCAGCAGCCCGGGGGTAGGGGGACAGACCCAGTACTTC.

The gene calls are TRBV7-9 and TRBJ2-7; TRBD2 is a possible D gene (5 bases). Trimming stripped 5 bases from V and 4 bases from J, with 12 bases between. CDR1 and CDR2 (germline): SEHNR, FQNEAQ (reference sequence). The CDR3 spans 13 residues. The CDR3 sequence: CASSPKERYEQYF. The CDR3 DNA reads as TGTGCCAGCAGCCCAAAGGAGCGGTACGAGCAGTACTTC.